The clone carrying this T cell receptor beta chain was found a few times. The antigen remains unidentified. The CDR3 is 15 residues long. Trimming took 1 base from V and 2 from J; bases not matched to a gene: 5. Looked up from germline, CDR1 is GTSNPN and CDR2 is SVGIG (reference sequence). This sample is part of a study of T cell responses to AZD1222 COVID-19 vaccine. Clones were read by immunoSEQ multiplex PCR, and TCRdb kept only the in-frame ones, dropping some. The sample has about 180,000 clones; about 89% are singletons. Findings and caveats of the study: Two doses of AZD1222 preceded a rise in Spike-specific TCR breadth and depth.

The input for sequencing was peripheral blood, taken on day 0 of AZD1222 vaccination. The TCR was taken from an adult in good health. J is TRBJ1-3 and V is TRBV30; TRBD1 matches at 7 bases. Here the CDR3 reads CAWSEDRAAGNTIYF. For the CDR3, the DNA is TGTGCCTGGAGTGAAGACAGGGCTGCTGGAAACACCATATATTTT. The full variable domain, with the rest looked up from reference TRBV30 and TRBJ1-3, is SQTIHQWPATLVQPVGSPLSLECTVEGTSNPNLYWYRQAAGRGLQLLFYSVGIGQISSEVPQNLSASRPQDRQFILSSKKLLLSDSGFYLCAWSEDRAAGNTIYFGEGSWLTVV.